This is a list of T cell receptor beta chains from one sample in a study of OX40 agonist ivuxolimab in advanced cancers. Data came from immunoSEQ multiplex PCR; TCRdb stores just in-frame clones and leaves some out. In the table there are approximately 76,000 clones, roughly 90% of which are singletons. The source material was CD4+ or CD8+ T cells sorted from blood, sampled in a trial of the OX40 agonist ivuxolimab. The receptors shown here come from an adult with an advanced solid tumor such as melanoma, head and neck, liver or kidney cancer. The conserved cysteine and the conserved F or W are not part of the CDR3 here. The D gene is left open where the match is weak.

CDR3 protein: ASSPSRDDNTEAF
D gene: .
V gene: TRBV18

CDR3 protein: ASSLGSGWAGELF
D gene: .
V gene: TRBV5-6

CDR3 protein: ASSQGRDRSAYNEQF
D gene: TRBD1
V gene: TRBV4-3

CDR3 protein: ASRGQGYSYEQY
D gene: TRBD1
V gene: TRBV27

CDR3 protein: ASSWGDTEAF
D gene: .
V gene: TRBV5-1

CDR3 protein: ASSLFSGGRYNEQF
D gene: .
V gene: TRBV11-2

CDR3 protein: SVAVGTGSGWQY
D gene: TRBD1
V gene: TRBV29-1

CDR3 protein: ASSQGASNQPQH
D gene: .
V gene: TRBV14

CDR3 protein: ASKGAGTSYEQY
D gene: TRBD2
V gene: TRBV6-5

CDR3 protein: ASSHPTGGGQPQH
D gene: TRBD1
V gene: TRBV4-1

CDR3 protein: ASSRAGGPQY
D gene: TRBD2
V gene: TRBV9

CDR3 protein: ASSVSLWGEQY
D gene: .
V gene: TRBV9

CDR3 protein: ASSLSGSAGASYEQY
D gene: TRBD2
V gene: TRBV4-3

CDR3 protein: ASSLTGGRDEQY
D gene: .
V gene: TRBV7-6

CDR3 protein: ASTPGGRANTEAF
D gene: .
V gene: TRBV6-1

CDR3 protein: ASSYSSTGGLDEQF
D gene: TRBD1
V gene: TRBV6-5

CDR3 protein: ASSVSDSYGYT
D gene: .
V gene: TRBV9